A single sample is the source of the 29 T cell receptor beta chains below, sequenced in a study of monozygotic twins with inflammatory bowel disease. TCRdb re-called the 5' RACE reads, yielding one record per CDR3 amino acid sequence without DNA. The sample is made up of around 380,000 distinct CDR3 sequences, and the top ten hold less than 2.5% of it. Sample: blood. Receptors originate from a human donor with ulcerative colitis or Crohn's disease, or a healthy co-twin of an affected twin (not recorded which).

The rearrangement uses TRBV11-2 and TRBJ1-4. Germline V lookup: CDR1 SGHAT, CDR2 FQNNGV. The CDR3 sequence is 15 residues long. CDR3 in amino acids: CASSPVGGANEKLFF.

The chain links TRBV5-4 to TRBJ1-2; TCRdb's assignment of TRBD1 cannot be checked, as there is no DNA. Germline-derived CDR1 and CDR2 are SGHNT and YYREEE (reference sequence). This CDR3 is built from 13 residues. The CDR3 here is CASSEPQRSGYTF.

V is TRBV28 and J is TRBJ2-5; as DNA is missing, the TRBD1 call by TCRdb cannot be tested. Germline assignment: CDR1 MDHEN and CDR2 SYDVKM. The CDR3 sequence is 15 residues long. This CDR3 reads CASKPPVGTAETQYF.

This chain connects TRBV7-7 to TRBJ2-1. The CDR3 loop spans 16 amino acids. Per germline, CDR1 SSHAT and CDR2 FNYEAQ (reference sequence). CDR3 residues: CASSLVEQEAYNEQFF.

This chain connects TRBV5-1 to TRBJ1-5. The CDR3 covers 20 residues. Looked up from germline, CDR1 is SGHRS and CDR2 is YFSETQ. This CDR3 reads CASSLVPLGQLTNSNQPQHF.

This sequence joins TRBV3-1 and TRBJ1-2; TCRdb calls TRBD1, which cannot be checked without DNA. The CDR3 spans 16 residues. Germline V gene sequence: CDR1 LGHDT, CDR2 YNNKEL (reference sequence). The CDR3 protein is CASSQGAAGQGSGYTF.

The gene calls are TRBV7-2 and TRBJ2-1; lacking DNA, the TRBD1 call made by TCRdb goes unchecked. The CDR3 totals 16 residues. Looked up from germline, CDR1 is SGHTA and CDR2 is FQGNSA. CDR3 protein: CASSLVQRRGAGEQFF.

This chain links TRBV7-6 with TRBJ2-7; TCRdb proposes TRBD2, but this gene call is untestable without DNA. The CDR3 spans 17 residues. Germline loops: CDR1 SGHVS, CDR2 FNYEAQ. The CDR3 region is CASSFPPGVAGAYEQYF. Together with reference TRBV7-6 and TRBJ2-7, the CDR3 gives the full variable domain: GAGVSQSPRYKVTKRGQDVALRCDPISGHVSLYWYRQALGQGPEFLTYFNYEAQQDKSGLPNDRFSAERPEGSISTLTIQRTEQRDSAMYRCASSFPPGVAGAYEQYFGPGTRLTVT.

Here the CDR3 reads CATSAPLVNEQFF. The chain carries TRBV15 and TRBJ2-1. The CDR3 contains 13 residues. The V gene's germline CDR1 is LNHNV and CDR2 YYDKDF (reference sequence).

The chain has TRBV7-9 and TRBJ2-1; there is no DNA to check the TCRdb D call of TRBD2. The CDR3 consists of 17 residues. The V gene's germline CDR1 is SEHNR and CDR2 FQNEAQ (reference sequence). CDR3 amino acids: CASSLRGREGPNSEQFF.

V and J are TRBV28 and TRBJ2-1; the D call from TCRdb, TRBD1, cannot be confirmed without DNA. CDR1 and CDR2 (germline): MDHEN, SYDVKM. The CDR3 extends over 16 amino acids. This CDR3 is CASSIGGGTGGNEQFF.

The V call is TRBV6-5, the J call TRBJ2-2; TCRdb lists TRBD1, though no DNA is available to test this call. The CDR3 sequence is 13 residues long. Germline V gene sequence: CDR1 MNHEY, CDR2 SVGAGI. The chain's CDR3 is CASRSPGSGELFF.

This chain uses TRBV3-1 with TRBJ1-1. The length of the CDR3 is 11 residues. CDR1 and CDR2 (germline): LGHDT, YNNKEL (reference sequence). CDR3: CASSHNREAFF. Combining the CDR3 with reference TRBV3-1 and TRBJ1-1 gives the whole variable domain DTAVSQTPKYLVTQMGNDKSIKCEQNLGHDTMYWYKQDSKKFLKIMFSYNNKELIINETVPNRFSPKSPDKAHLNLHINSLELGDSAVYFCASSHNREAFFGQGTRLTVV.

CDR3 protein: CASSSGLAGGGADTQYF. The rearrangement uses TRBV5-1 and TRBJ2-3; TCRdb's D call, TRBD2, is unchecked because there is no DNA. This CDR3 is 17 amino acids long. The germline V gene has CDR1 SGHRS and CDR2 YFSETQ.

V and J are TRBV23-1 and TRBJ1-5. TRBV23-1 is assigned to the ORF class and has an uncertain function. CDR3 size: 11 residues. CDR3 sequence reads: CARGWNQPQHF.

The chain carries TRBV2 and TRBJ2-6. The CDR3 covers 12 residues. CDR1 and CDR2 (germline): SNHLY, FYNNEI. The CDR3 region is CASVKRANVLTF.

CDR3 sequence reads: CASSSGTALMNTEAFF. This rearrangement joins TRBV7-9 to TRBJ1-1; TCRdb's D gene call, TRBD1, goes unchecked for lack of DNA. Per the germline V gene, CDR1 is SEHNR and CDR2 is FQNEAQ (reference sequence). CDR3 length: 16 amino acids.

The chain couples TRBV6-5 to TRBJ2-1; TCRdb proposes TRBD1, but this gene call is untestable without DNA. This CDR3 region has 17 residues. The germline gives CDR1 MNHEY, CDR2 SVGAGI. The CDR3 sequence: CASSYDRGPMGANEQFF.

The chain has TRBV4-3 and TRBJ2-1. Germline CDR1 LGHNA, CDR2 YSLEER. This CDR3 contains 17 residues. CDR3 sequence: CASSQDLAGGAYNGQFF.

The chain is built from TRBV5-1 and TRBJ2-1. The CDR3 has 14 residues. Germline CDR1 and CDR2: SGHRS and YFSETQ. CDR3 sequence reads: CASSLAKVGNEQFF.

The chain joins TRBV7-2 to TRBJ2-3. The CDR3 length is 15 residues. The germline CDR1 and CDR2 sequences are SGHTA and FQGNSA. CDR3 residues: CASSPQVHGADTQYF.

This chain connects TRBV18 to TRBJ1-1; the TCRdb D gene call, TRBD1, has no DNA to confirm it. This CDR3 region has 15 residues. CDR1 is KGHSH, CDR2 LQKENI, per germline. CDR3 amino acids: CASSPRDGENTEAFF. The complete variable domain, with remaining parts taken from reference TRBV18 and TRBJ1-1, reads NAGVMQNPRHLVRRRGQEARLRCSPMKGHSHVYWYRQLPEEGLKFMVYLQKENIIDESGMPKERFSAEFPKEGPSILRIQQVVRGDSAAYFCASSPRDGENTEAFFGQGTRLTVV.

This chain's CDR3 is CASSLTSGAQETQYF. The rearrangement uses TRBV10-2 and TRBJ2-5; as DNA is missing, the TRBD2 call by TCRdb cannot be tested. CDR3 length equals 15 residues. CDR1 is WSHSY, CDR2 SAAADI, per germline.

V is TRBV28 and J is TRBJ1-6; TCRdb reports TRBD1, a call that lacks DNA to check it against. This CDR3 has 15 amino acids. CDR1 is MDHEN and CDR2 is SYDVKM in the germline V gene. The CDR3 region is CASQFRDRQNSPLHF. Complete variable domain (other parts from reference TRBV28 and TRBJ1-6): DVKVTQSSRYLVKRTGEKVFLECVQDMDHENMFWYRQDPGLGLRLIYFSYDVKMKEKGDIPEGYSVSREKKERFSLILESASTNQTSMYLCASQFRDRQNSPLHFGNGTRLTVT.

The chain combines TRBV5-4 with TRBJ2-1; lacking DNA, the TRBD1 call made by TCRdb goes unchecked. The CDR3 has 15 residues. Germline V gene lookup returns CDR1 SGHNT and CDR2 YYREEE (reference sequence). Here the CDR3 reads CASSLGGQVDNEQFF. The whole variable domain, remainder taken from reference TRBV5-4 and TRBJ2-1, is ETGVTQSPTHLIKTRGQQVTLRCSSQSGHNTVSWYQQALGQGPQFIFQYYREEENGRGNFPPRFSGLQFPNYSSELNVNALELDDSALYLCASSLGGQVDNEQFFGPGTRLTVL.

The chain couples TRBV9 to TRBJ2-2. CDR3 size: 12 residues. CDR1 is SGDLS and CDR2 is YYNGEE in the germline V gene. CDR3: CASSVADGELFF.

The chain has TRBV10-3 and TRBJ2-1. Germline lookup yields CDR1 ENHRY and CDR2 SYGVKD. CDR3 length: 12 residues. The CDR3 sequence is CAISEPENEQFF.

This chain links TRBV2 with TRBJ2-7; TCRdb picks TRBD1, but there is no DNA to check that call. The CDR3 has 14 residues. The germline CDR1 and CDR2 sequences are SNHLY and FYNNEI. CDR3 region: CASTRDTSSYEQYF. The full variable domain, in which reference TRBV2 and TRBJ2-7 provide the parts outside the CDR3, is EPEVTQTPSHQVTQMGQEVILRCVPISNHLYFYWYRQILGQKVEFLVSFYNNEISEKSEIFDDQFSVERPDGSNFTLKIRSTKLEDSAMYFCASTRDTSSYEQYFGPGTRLTVT.

The chain recombines TRBV28 with TRBJ2-5. The CDR3 consists of 13 residues. The germline gives CDR1 MDHEN, CDR2 SYDVKM. CDR3 sequence reads: CASSLRQAETQYF. Full variable domain (outside the CDR3, taken from reference TRBV28 and TRBJ2-5): DVKVTQSSRYLVKRTGEKVFLECVQDMDHENMFWYRQDPGLGLRLIYFSYDVKMKEKGDIPEGYSVSREKKERFSLILESASTNQTSMYLCASSLRQAETQYFGPGTRLLVL.